This T cell receptor beta chain is drawn from a study of blood T cell repertoires in COVID-19. At the level of the study: Specimens from acute and convalescent COVID-19 originated in the United States, Italy and Spain. PBMCs, B-cell-depleted T cells, or T cells provided the cDNA or gDNA that made up the material.

Germline lookup yields CDR1 KGHSH and CDR2 LQKENI. V gave up 3 bases and J gave up 0 bases; unmatched junction bases: 2. There are 16 residues in the CDR3. Per the study methods: Using reference gene primer amplification, nucleated cell counts were estimated. Generated by immunoSEQ multiplex PCR, the TCRdb table keeps only in-frame clones and is missing some. The V and J calls and the clone size are those of that table, but D and trimming were determined from the DNA. The sample lists under 200,000 clones; about four fifths were seen once. This sequence joins TRBV18 and TRBJ1-6; 7 bases map to TRBD1. The sequencing input was peripheral blood. This sequence originates from a man aged 18-30 years with active or convalescent COVID-19. Here the CDR3 reads CASSPAGGSYNSPLHF. The CDR3 DNA reads TGTGCCAGCTCACCCGCAGGGGGCTCCTATAATTCACCCCTCCACTTT.